The entry that follows covers one T cell receptor (beta chain) sequence. No antigen is known for it. The sample comes from a study of a mutant IDH1 vaccine in newly diagnosed glioma. Study-wide context: Treatment recipients were approximately 62% male and about 40% female, and their mean age was around 39 years. Previous treatment comprised radiotherapy, temozolomide, or both, mostly both.

Time point reported: baseline, week 1 (first vaccination visit). This sample's treatment: pre-vaccination baseline after standard-of-care therapy. The donors' diagnosis was new WHO grade 3 or 4 astrocytoma that was IDH1-mutant and ATRX-lost. Study-wide findings and caveats: The study observed vaccine-induced immune responses in roughly 95% of patients.

Repertoires were generated with immunoSEQ multiplex PCR, while TCRdb's copy carries only in-frame clones and drops some. This sample has 75,000 to 100,000 clones, with approximately 90% found just once. This specimen consisted of PBMCs, obtained from a glioma patient treated with radiotherapy, temozolomide or both. The sequence derives from a woman aged 50 to 60 with glioma.

CDR3 coding DNA: TGCGCCAGCAGCTATCTTCTGGACAGGGCGTACCAAGAGACCCAGTACTTC. Protein: CASSYLLDRAYQETQYF. V and J are TRBV5-1 and TRBJ2-5, with 8 bases that match TRBD1. V lost 3 bases and J lost 0; bases outside the gene matches: 10. This CDR3 region has 17 residues. CDR1 and CDR2 (germline): SGHRS, YFSETQ. The entire variable domain, with the rest obtained from reference TRBV5-1 and TRBJ2-5, is as follows: KAGVTQTPRYLIKTRGQQVTLSCSPISGHRSVSWYQQTPGQGLQFLFEYFSETQRNKGNFPGRFSGRQFSNSRSEMNVSTLELGDSALYLCASSYLLDRAYQETQYFGPGTRLLVL.